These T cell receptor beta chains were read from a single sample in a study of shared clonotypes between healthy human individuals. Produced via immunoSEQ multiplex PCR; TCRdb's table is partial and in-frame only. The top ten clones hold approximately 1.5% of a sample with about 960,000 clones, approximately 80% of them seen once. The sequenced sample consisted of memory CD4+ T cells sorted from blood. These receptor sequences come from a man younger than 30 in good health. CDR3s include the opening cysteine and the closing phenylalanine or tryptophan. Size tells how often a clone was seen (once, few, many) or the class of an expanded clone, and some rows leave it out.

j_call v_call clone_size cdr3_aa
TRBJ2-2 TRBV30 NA CASSGSANTGELFF
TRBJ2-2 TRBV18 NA CASSTGTNTGELFF
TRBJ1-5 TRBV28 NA CASSFEGDGNQPQHF
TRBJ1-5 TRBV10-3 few CAIRKGDRGLFGNQPQHF
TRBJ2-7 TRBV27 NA CASSPTSGSSYEQYF
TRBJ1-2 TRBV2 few CASSQAGAGGYTF
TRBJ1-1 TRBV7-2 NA CASSLGTRRIGEFGEAFF
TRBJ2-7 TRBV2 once CASGRGLSSYEQYF
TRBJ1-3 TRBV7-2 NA CASSFGAGNTIYF
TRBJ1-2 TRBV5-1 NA CASSSYVGDSRSVNYGYTF
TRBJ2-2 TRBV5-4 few CASSPGGRNTGELFF
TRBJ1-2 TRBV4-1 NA CASSPSESGSYGYTF
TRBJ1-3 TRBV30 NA CAWNFGGPDTIYF
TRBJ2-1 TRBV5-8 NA CASRDLASGAYNEQFF
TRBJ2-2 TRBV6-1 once CASMYRENTGELFF
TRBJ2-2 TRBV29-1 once CSVGGGVLANTGELFF
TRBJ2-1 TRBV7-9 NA CASSQGPGSSYNEQFF
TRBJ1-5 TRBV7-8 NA CASRTNPGADSQPQHF
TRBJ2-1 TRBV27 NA CASSLLHGNEQFF
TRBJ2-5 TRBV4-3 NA CASSQGSAGVGETQYF
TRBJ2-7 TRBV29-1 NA CSVRGPTRGISYEQYF
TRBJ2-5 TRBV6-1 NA CASSVWEERETQYF
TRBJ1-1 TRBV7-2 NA CASSLEGQGNTEAFF
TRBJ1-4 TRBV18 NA CASSPRTGGAEKLFF
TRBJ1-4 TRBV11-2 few CASTGQGFSNEKLFF
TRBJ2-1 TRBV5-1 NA CASSRRSGGSYNEQFF
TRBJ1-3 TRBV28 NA CASSLLTGQGNTIYF
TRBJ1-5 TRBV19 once CASTSNRASGNQPQHF
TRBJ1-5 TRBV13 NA CASSLGLNQPQHF
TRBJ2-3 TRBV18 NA CASSPPGEDTQYF
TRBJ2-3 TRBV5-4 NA CASSRLGGILSTDTQYF
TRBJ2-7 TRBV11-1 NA CASPSAAGTRAYEQYF
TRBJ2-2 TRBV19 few CASSTMGGELFF
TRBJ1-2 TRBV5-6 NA CASSSGRVHGNYGYTF
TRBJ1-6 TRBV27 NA CASSLSGTGSSYNSPLHF
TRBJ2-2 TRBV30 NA CAGGTLDRTGELFF
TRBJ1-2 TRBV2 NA CASSERQASYTF
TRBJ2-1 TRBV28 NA CASSLVGDEQFF
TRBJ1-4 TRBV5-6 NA CASSRTASVNEKLFF
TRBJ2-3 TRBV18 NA CASAGGTSSSDTQYF